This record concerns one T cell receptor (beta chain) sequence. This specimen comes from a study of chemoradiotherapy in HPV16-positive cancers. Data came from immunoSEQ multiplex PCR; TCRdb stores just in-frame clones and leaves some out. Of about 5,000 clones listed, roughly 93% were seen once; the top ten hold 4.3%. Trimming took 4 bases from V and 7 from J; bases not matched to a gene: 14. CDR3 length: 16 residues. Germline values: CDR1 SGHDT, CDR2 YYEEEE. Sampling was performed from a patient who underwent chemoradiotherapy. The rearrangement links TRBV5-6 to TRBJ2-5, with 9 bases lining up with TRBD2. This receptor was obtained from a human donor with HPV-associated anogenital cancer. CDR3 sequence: CASSTVAGESTWTQYF. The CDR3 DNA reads TGTGCCAGCAGCACCGTAGCGGGGGAGTCTACTTGGACCCAGTACTTC.